This passage covers 7 T cell receptor beta chains from one sample sequenced in a study of blood T cell repertoires in COVID-19. Profiled with immunoSEQ multiplex PCR; TCRdb holds only in-frame clones, not every one. The table records over 200,000 clones, 84% of them present only once. Sequencing was done on a sample of PBMCs or T cells enriched from blood (not recorded which). The receptors come from a man in his 60s who had recovered from COVID-19.

The CDR3 protein is CASSLGITEGYF. The DNA of the CDR3 is TGTGCCAGCAGCTTAGGTATCACGGAGGGGTACTTC. The rearrangement joins TRBV7-8 to TRBJ2-7; D may be TRBD2 (6 bases). V lost 1 base and J 12 bases, leaving 13 bases between the germline ends. From germline, CDR1 is SGHVS and CDR2 FQNEAQ. CDR3 length: 12 residues.

This chain uses TRBV11-2 with TRBJ2-7; D is perhaps TRBD2 (5 bases). The CDR3 totals 12 residues. Trimming took off 8 bases at V and 9 bases at J, with 17 bases between the two ends. Germline loops: CDR1 SGHAT, CDR2 FQNNGV. The CDR3 DNA follows: TGTGCCAGCGGCCCCCCGGAGGTGGGGCAGTACTTC. Translating gives CASGPPEVGQYF.

This chain links TRBV30 with TRBJ2-2; D might be TRBD2 (6 bases). The length of the CDR3 is 13 residues. Germline values: CDR1 GTSNPN, CDR2 SVGIG (reference sequence). Trimming removed 3 bases at V and 5 bases at J, with 10 bases between. CDR3 in DNA: TGTGCCTGGAGCCAGGCGGGGACCGGGGAGCTGTTTTTT. It codes for CAWSQAGTGELFF.

The chain links TRBV29-1 to TRBJ1-1; D is ambiguous. Germline CDR1 is SQVTM and CDR2 is ANQGSEA. The CDR3 extends over 11 amino acids. V was shortened by 5 bases and J by 1 base, with 5 bases between the two germline ends. CDR3 sequence reads: CSVRGNTEAFF. CDR3 coding DNA: TGCAGCGTTCGGGGGAACACTGAAGCTTTCTTT.

The V and J genes are TRBV9 and TRBJ2-5; tentatively, D is TRBD2 (6 bases). Trimming took 7 bases from V and 0 from J, leaving 22 bases between them. This CDR3 has 17 amino acids. Germline CDR1 and CDR2: SGDLS and YYNGEE. As DNA, the CDR3 is TGTGCCAGCCTCCCCGGAGGGCTAGCCCAGTACCAAGAGACCCAGTACTTC. Translation: CASLPGGLAQYQETQYF.

The V call is TRBV7-6, the J call TRBJ1-1; a weak D match, TRBD1 (5 bases). The germline CDR1 and CDR2 sequences are SGHVS and FNYEAQ. The V and J ends lost 1 base and 3 bases respectively, with 6 bases between them. This CDR3 has 13 residues. This chain's CDR3 is CASSLGGHTEAFF. As DNA, the CDR3 is TGTGCCAGCAGCTTAGGGGGCCACACTGAAGCTTTCTTT.

This chain uses TRBV28 with TRBJ2-6; TRBD1 matches at 8 bases. This CDR3 contains 19 residues. Trimming removed 2 bases from V and 5 bases from J; junction bases left unmatched: 14. Germline values: CDR1 MDHEN, CDR2 SYDVKM. The CDR3 reads CASSLGWTGFTVWANVLTF. The CDR3 nucleotides are TGTGCCAGCAGTTTAGGCTGGACAGGGTTCACCGTCTGGGCCAACGTCCTGACTTTC.